This paragraph covers one T cell receptor (beta chain) sequence. What it binds is unknown. The method was immunoSEQ multiplex PCR; TCRdb's version includes in-frame clones alone and lacks a portion of them. The data hold roughly 120,000 clones, with 90% to 95% observed a single time. These data belong to a study of T cell responses to AZD1222 COVID-19 vaccine. Study-wide points: Two AZD1222 doses significantly raised spike-specific TCR breadth and depth over controls.

Germline-derived CDR1 and CDR2 are LGHNA and YNFKEQ. CDR3 length: 15 residues. Trimming removed 1 base from V and 4 bases from J, with 13 bases in between. Sequencing used peripheral blood, obtained on day 0 of AZD1222 vaccination. This receptor was taken from an adult in good health. The V call is TRBV4-2, the J call TRBJ1-2; D is unresolved. In DNA form, the CDR3 reads TGTGCCAGCAGCCAAGCGCCCGACGGGAGCTATGGCTACACCTTC. Its translation: CASSQAPDGSYGYTF.